This T cell receptor (beta chain) was retrieved from a study of control samples from healthy donors and cancer patients. Profiling relied on immunoSEQ multiplex PCR, and the TCRdb table lists in-frame clones only, not all of them. The sample records more than 150,000 clones, 92% being singletons. V lost 2 bases, J lost 5 bases, and 1 base lay in between. The CDR3 runs 10 residues. The germline gives CDR1 MRHNA, CDR2 SNTAGT. Input material: blood. The clonotype comes from a woman aged 25 to 39 in good health. V usage is TRBV6-4 and J usage is TRBJ2-7; D remains ambiguous. As DNA, the CDR3 is TGTGCCAGCAGTGACCACGAGCAGTACTTC. This encodes CASSDHEQYF.